The clone carrying this TCR beta chain has just a few counts. Its specificity is unknown. TCRdb's copy holds only in-frame clones and misses some; the assay was immunoSEQ multiplex PCR. The sample includes around 20,000 clones, roughly 90% of them seen just once. From germline, CDR1 is SGHRS and CDR2 YFSETQ. This CDR3 comprises 17 residues. V lost 0 bases to trimming and J lost 3 bases; unmatched junction nucleotides: 9. This specimen belongs to a study of lymphopenia after photon versus proton radiotherapy. Whole-study results and caveats: Relative stability marked proton patients; photon patients lost diversity and naive cells. After lymphocyte nadir, photon-treated repertoires showed oligoclonal expansion, especially CD8+ Temra. Only patients who died were analyzed for survival; proton advantage is unproven. A bigger post-nadir fall in TCR diversity correlated inversely with survival time in deceased patients.

The sequence was obtained from a woman aged 40-49 years with cholangiocarcinoma. Sequenced material: peripheral blood, taken from a patient treated with photon-based radiotherapy. The chain couples TRBV5-1 to TRBJ2-3; 8 positions match TRBD2. CDR3 bases: TGCGCCAGCAGCTTGGTCCCGGGAGGGCCTGGGACAGATACGCAGTATTTT. Amino acids: CASSLVPGGPGTDTQYF.